The 11 T cell receptor beta chains given below trace back to one sample, sequenced in a study of technical replicates of blood from four donors. Profiled with immunoSEQ multiplex PCR; TCRdb holds only in-frame clones, not every one. The table records around 100,000 clones, approximately 94% of them present only once. The specimen was T cells isolated from PBMCs. The receptors were sampled from a human donor in good health.

The V gene is TRBV7-9, the J gene TRBJ2-1; TRBD1 might be the D (6 bases). Per germline, CDR1 SEHNR and CDR2 FQNEAQ (reference sequence). CDR3 length equals 15 residues. V lost 5 bases to trimming and J lost 3 bases, with 14 bases between them. The chain's CDR3 is CASSGTNQGYNEQFF. In nucleotides, the CDR3 is TGTGCCAGCAGCGGGACAAATCAGGGCTACAATGAGCAGTTCTTC.

The chain links TRBV14 to TRBJ2-7; D remains ambiguous. The V end lost 1 base, the J end lost 7 bases, and 17 bases lay between the germline ends. CDR1 and CDR2 from the germline V gene are SGHDN and FVKESK. The CDR3 runs to 15 residues. CDR3 sequence reads: CASSQVRRLKDEQYF. The DNA of the CDR3 is TGTGCCAGCAGCCAAGTTCGCAGGTTAAAGGATGAGCAGTACTTC.

The V and J genes are TRBV7-9 and TRBJ2-3; D not resolved. Germline V gives CDR1 SEHNR, CDR2 FQNEAQ (reference sequence). Deletions cut 5 bases from V and 2 bases from J, with 2 bases between. CDR3 size: 11 residues. In nucleotides, the CDR3 is TGTGCCAGCAGCCTCACAGATACGCAGTATTTT. Protein sequence: CASSLTDTQYF. Filled out from reference TRBV7-9 and TRBJ2-3, the complete variable domain reads DTGVSQNPRHKITKRGQNVTFRCDPISEHNRLYWYRQTLGQGPEFLTYFQNEAQLEKSRLLSDRFSAERPKGSFSTLEIQRTEQGDSAMYLCASSLTDTQYFGPGTRLTVL.

Remarks on this clone: A read error may account for a junction end that differs from germline. This chain joins TRBV7-7 and TRBJ2-7, with 9 bases matching TRBD1. This CDR3 region has 13 residues. Germline V lookup: CDR1 SSHAT, CDR2 FNYEAQ (reference sequence). The CDR3 region has the DNA TGTGCTAGCAGCTTAGGGACAGGGTACGAGCAGTACTTC. Protein: CASSLGTGYEQYF.

The chain recombines TRBV5-1 with TRBJ1-6, with TRBD1 identical over 7 bases. The ends lost 0 bases at V and 6 bases at J; junction bases unmatched: 0. CDR1 and CDR2 (germline): SGHRS, YFSETQ. This CDR3 is built from 14 residues. CDR3 bases: TGCGCCAGCAGCTTGGGACAGGGTAATTCACCCCTCCACTTT. This codes for CASSLGQGNSPLHF.

The V call is TRBV5-4, the J call TRBJ2-1, with 14 positions matching TRBD2. This CDR3 has 19 amino acids. Germline V gene data show CDR1 as SGHNT and CDR2 as YYREEE (reference sequence). V gave up 4 bases and J gave up 2 bases; unmatched junction bases: 11. The DNA for the CDR3 is TGTGCCAGCAGCCCGAAGACTAGCGGGAGGGCTGGCCCCTACAATGAGCAGTTCTTC. Translated, it gives CASSPKTSGRAGPYNEQFF.

The chain couples TRBV7-3 to TRBJ2-1; TRBD1 agrees at 7 bases. Germline-derived CDR1 and CDR2 are SGHTA and FQGTGA. The CDR3 has 18 residues. Germline trimming cut 3 bases from V and 0 bases from J; bases unmatched to any gene: 11. CDR3 nucleotides: TGTGCCAGCAGCTTTTCTATGTCAAGGGGGCCCTCCTACAATGAGCAGTTCTTC. Protein: CASSFSMSRGPSYNEQFF.

The chain has TRBV4-3 and TRBJ2-2, with 11 bases identical to TRBD2. Germline trimming cut 0 bases from V and 5 bases from J; bases unmatched to any gene: 8. Germline assignment: CDR1 LGHNA and CDR2 YSLEER. This CDR3 spans 18 amino acids. CDR3 residues: CASSQEYGASGRTGELFF. The CDR3 DNA follows: TGCGCCAGCAGCCAAGAGTATGGAGCTAGCGGGAGGACCGGGGAGCTGTTTTTT.

The rearrangement uses TRBV27 and TRBJ1-1, with D uncertain. CDR3 length equals 11 residues. Germline CDR1 reads MNHEY; CDR2 reads SMNVEV (reference sequence). Trimming left V 6 bases short and J 11 bases short, with 13 bases between. The CDR3 DNA follows: TGTGCCAGCAGAATAGATAACGAGGCTTTCTTT. Translated, it gives CASRIDNEAFF.

J is TRBJ1-1 and V is TRBV5-1; 8 nucleotides align to TRBD1. V lost 4 bases to trimming and J lost 11 bases; unmatched junction nucleotides: 4. Germline V gene sequence: CDR1 SGHRS, CDR2 YFSETQ. This CDR3 is 11 amino acids long. CDR3 sequence: CASSVDRVAFF. The CDR3 nucleotides read TGCGCCAGCAGCGTGGACAGGGTGGCTTTCTTT.

The chain employs TRBV18 and TRBJ2-1; D is uncertain. Germline CDR1 is KGHSH and CDR2 is LQKENI. The CDR3 spans 16 residues. V gave up 0 bases and J gave up 5 bases, with 14 bases separating them. The CDR3 region is CASSPPVLEYDNEQFF. CDR3 nucleotide sequence: TGTGCCAGCTCACCACCGGTGTTAGAATATGACAATGAGCAGTTCTTC. The complete variable domain, with remaining parts taken from reference TRBV18 and TRBJ2-1, reads NAGVMQNPRHLVRRRGQEARLRCSPMKGHSHVYWYRQLPEEGLKFMVYLQKENIIDESGMPKERFSAEFPKEGPSILRIQQVVRGDSAAYFCASSPPVLEYDNEQFFGPGTRLTVL.